The 22 T cell receptor beta chains in this list originate from one sample, sequenced in a study of CD8+ T cells in alopecia areata. cDNA serving as the sequencing template came from extracted, reverse transcribed RNA. TCRdb's table, derived via immunoSEQ multiplex PCR, lists solely in-frame clones and lacks some. The profile shows about 200,000 clones, under 75% of them singletons. The sample's treatment: oral pan-JAK inhibitor, 5-10 mg twice daily. Source: CD4+ T cells sorted from blood, taken at week 4, from a patient treated with tofacitinib. The receptors come from a human donor with alopecia areata.

The sample holds a few counts of this clone. The genes are TRBV19 and TRBJ1-2, with 9 bases aligning to TRBD1. The ends lost 11 bases at V and 3 bases at J; junction bases unmatched: 4. The CDR3 extends over 12 amino acids. The germline CDR1 and CDR2 sequences are LNHDA and SQIVND (reference sequence). Here the CDR3 reads CAGQGTDYGYTF. The CDR3 bases are TGTGCCGGACAGGGGACTGACTATGGCTACACCTTC.

This clone was detected once. The V gene is TRBV19, the J gene TRBJ1-5; D is unresolved. This CDR3 comprises 14 residues. The germline V gene encodes CDR1 LNHDA and CDR2 SQIVND (reference sequence). With 7 bases removed from V and 3 bases from J, the gap between germline ends came to 13 bases. The CDR3 sequence: CASTTRRINQPQHF. CDR3 sequence (DNA): TGTGCCAGTACCACGCGTAGGATCAATCAGCCCCAGCATTTT.

As concerns this clone: Given the absence of the conserved phenylalanine or tryptophan at the CDR3 end, a read error is likely. The chain uses TRBV6-5 and TRBJ1-2; the match to TRBD1 covers 8 bases. The germline gives CDR1 MNHEY, CDR2 SVGAGI. The V segment lost 2 bases and the J segment 4 bases; nucleotides outside the gene matches: 3. The CDR3 runs to 14 residues. This CDR3 reads CASSYLGTGYGYTL. DNA of the CDR3: TGTGCCAGCAGTTACCTAGGGACAGGCTATGGCTACACCCTC.

With regard to this clone: Other DNA sequences in the sample encode the same CDR3. The V call is TRBV5-1, the J call TRBJ1-1; no clear D. This CDR3 spans 13 amino acids. The V and J ends lost 0 bases and 5 bases respectively, with 8 bases between them. CDR1 is SGHRS and CDR2 is YFSETQ in the germline V gene. CDR3 sequence (DNA): TGCGCCAGCAGCTTGGAATTGGGGACTGAAGCTTTCTTT. Amino acids: CASSLELGTEAFF.

This chain uses TRBV5-1 with TRBJ2-3; 11 bases align to TRBD2. The CDR3 consists of 19 residues. The ends lost 4 bases at V and 0 bases at J; junction bases unmatched: 13. CDR1 and CDR2 from the germline V gene are SGHRS and YFSETQ. CDR3 DNA: TGCGCCAGCAGCCAAGCCGGGACTAGCGGTATTCCTAGCACAGATACGCAGTATTTT. It codes for CASSQAGTSGIPSTDTQYF. The variable domain in full, with the rest retrieved from reference TRBV5-1 and TRBJ2-3, is KAGVTQTPRYLIKTRGQQVTLSCSPISGHRSVSWYQQTPGQGLQFLFEYFSETQRNKGNFPGRFSGRQFSNSRSEMNVSTLELGDSALYLCASSQAGTSGIPSTDTQYFGPGTRLTVL.

A few counts support this clone. V is TRBV7-2 and J is TRBJ1-1; 7 bases are shared with TRBD1. V trimming: 5 bases; J trimming: 5 bases; junction bases outside the gene matches: 8. The germline V gene encodes CDR1 SGHTA and CDR2 FQGNSA. The CDR3 sequence is 14 residues long. CDR3 sequence: CASSIWTGGTEAFF. CDR3 DNA: TGTGCCAGCAGCATATGGACAGGAGGGACTGAAGCTTTCTTT.

The chain joins TRBV30 to TRBJ1-1; D may be TRBD1 (6 bases). CDR3 length equals 15 residues. Deletions cut 0 bases from V and 4 bases from J, with 15 bases between. Per germline, CDR1 GTSNPN and CDR2 SVGIG (reference sequence). CDR3 in DNA: TGTGCCTGGAGTGTACCAGGGACAAAGCCCACTGAAGCTTTCTTT. Residues: CAWSVPGTKPTEAFF.

The chain is built from TRBV27 and TRBJ2-4; a weak D match, TRBD2 (6 bases). This CDR3 has 17 amino acids. Per germline, CDR1 MNHEY and CDR2 SMNVEV (reference sequence). Trimming stripped 8 bases from V and 0 bases from J, with 20 bases between. This chain's CDR3 is CASRPAGTLLAKNIQYF. The CDR3 DNA follows: TGTGCCAGCCGGCCGGCAGGGACTCTCCTAGCCAAAAACATTCAGTACTTC.

This clone was counted between two and nine times. The chain combines TRBV9 with TRBJ1-4; TRBD1 agrees at 7 bases. V lost 3 bases to trimming and J lost 4 bases; unmatched junction nucleotides: 6. Per the germline V gene, CDR1 is SGDLS and CDR2 is YYNGEE. The CDR3 consists of 15 residues. The CDR3 DNA reads as TGTGCCAGCAGCGCGACGGGACAGAATAATGAAAAACTGTTTTTT. This sequence encodes CASSATGQNNEKLFF.

In DNA form, the CDR3 reads TGCAGCGTTGAAGCGAGTGGGGGGCTAAGGACTGAAGCTTTCTTT. As protein: CSVEASGGLRTEAFF. The chain joins TRBV29-1 to TRBJ1-1, with TRBD1 as a possible D gene (6 bases). The V end lost 1 base, the J end lost 5 bases, and 17 bases lay between the germline ends. The CDR3 length is 15 residues. In germline, CDR1 is SQVTM, CDR2 ANQGSEA.

The V gene is TRBV9, the J gene TRBJ1-2; D gene unclear. Between the trimmed V and J ends, which lost 3 bases and 5 bases, there was a span of 17 bases. The germline gives CDR1 SGDLS, CDR2 YYNGEE. There are 15 residues in the CDR3. CDR3: CASSEGPIGDYGYTF. In DNA, the CDR3 is TGTGCCAGCAGCGAGGGTCCGATCGGCGATTATGGCTACACCTTC.

This clone was seen a few times. This sequence joins TRBV6-6 and TRBJ1-2; no clear D gene. The CDR3 has 14 amino acids. Germline V gene lookup returns CDR1 MNHNY and CDR2 SVGAGI (reference sequence). Trimming left V 4 bases short and J 4 bases short, with 13 bases between. CDR3 region: CASSFSGLRYGYTF. The CDR3 DNA reads as TGTGCCAGCAGTTTCTCGGGTCTTCGCTATGGCTACACCTTC.

The chain is built from TRBV29-1 and TRBJ2-6; 7 bases are a match to TRBD1. CDR1 and CDR2 (germline): SQVTM, ANQGSEA. The CDR3 spans 18 residues. The V gene end was trimmed by 4 bases and the J gene end by 0 bases; junction bases not matched to a gene: 12. The CDR3 reads CSVGRTRDSLSGANVLTF. The CDR3 region has the DNA TGCAGCGTTGGGAGAACCCGGGACAGTCTCTCTGGGGCCAACGTCCTGACTTTC.

This clone has more than one count but fewer than ten. CDR3 nucleotides: TGTGCCAGCAGTGATCGGCGGGGGGGTAGTAATGAGCAGTTCTTC. This encodes CASSDRRGGSNEQFF. The J gene is TRBJ2-1, the V gene TRBV2, with 9 bases identical to TRBD2. The J segment lost 7 bases and the V segment lost 3 bases, leaving 7 bases of the junction unmatched. The V gene's germline CDR1 is SNHLY and CDR2 FYNNEI. The CDR3 loop spans 15 amino acids.

The CDR3 DNA is TGCGCCAGCAGCTTGGCGACAGCCTTTGAGCAGTTCTTC. Translating it yields CASSLATAFEQFF. The J gene is TRBJ2-1, the V gene TRBV5-1; TRBD1 is a possible D gene (5 bases). V was clipped by 0 bases and J by 9 bases, with 10 bases between them. Per germline, CDR1 SGHRS and CDR2 YFSETQ. The CDR3 has 13 amino acids.

The chain's CDR3 is CASSTRGSGGSTDTQYF. The CDR3 DNA sequence: TGTGCCAGCAGCACGCGGGGTAGCGGGGGGAGCACAGATACGCAGTATTTT. The chain carries TRBV11-2 and TRBJ2-3; 10 bases are a match to TRBD2. Per germline, CDR1 SGHAT and CDR2 FQNNGV. V shed 5 bases and J 0 bases; nucleotides not matched to a gene: 8. The CDR3 totals 17 residues.

The chain employs TRBV29-1 and TRBJ2-1; D tentatively reads TRBD1 or TRBD2 (5 bases each). In germline, CDR1 is SQVTM, CDR2 ANQGSEA. Between the trimmed V and J ends, which lost 7 bases and 6 bases, there was a span of 13 bases. The CDR3 is 12 residues long. In DNA form, the CDR3 reads TGCAGCGGAGGGGTAGGATTCAATGAGCAGTTCTTC. Encoded protein: CSGGVGFNEQFF.

J is TRBJ2-2 and V is TRBV2, with D uncertain. The germline CDR1 and CDR2 sequences are SNHLY and FYNNEI. The CDR3 covers 13 residues. V was shortened by 6 bases and J by 4 bases, with 9 bases between the two germline ends. DNA of the CDR3: TGTGCCAGCAGCAATGGAGTCACCGGGGAGCTGTTTTTT. Translating gives CASSNGVTGELFF.

The chain couples TRBV30 to TRBJ2-7; the D is unclear. Deletions cut 2 bases from V and 3 bases from J, with 11 bases between. CDR1 is GTSNPN, CDR2 SVGIG, per germline (reference sequence). CDR3 length equals 13 residues. The CDR3 here is CAWSHGIGYEQYF. CDR3 sequence (DNA): TGTGCCTGGAGTCACGGCATCGGCTACGAGCAGTACTTC.

The gene calls are TRBV27 and TRBJ1-1, with TRBD1 matching 7 bases. CDR3 length: 13 amino acids. After removal of 2 bases from V and 3 bases from J, the junction contained 0 bases not matched to a gene. Per germline, CDR1 MNHEY and CDR2 SMNVEV (reference sequence). The CDR3 spells CASSLDRDTEAFF. The CDR3 nucleotides are TGTGCCAGCAGTTTAGACAGGGACACTGAAGCTTTCTTT.

The chain joins TRBV29-1 to TRBJ1-1, with 8 bases fitting TRBD1. The CDR3 consists of 11 residues. The trim removed 4 bases at V and 7 bases at J, leaving 2 bases unmatched. Germline V CDR1 and CDR2: SQVTM, ANQGSEA. CDR3 sequence: CSVATGVEAFF. The DNA for the CDR3 is TGCAGCGTTGCGACAGGGGTTGAAGCTTTCTTT.

This clone turned up a few times. V is TRBV19 and J is TRBJ2-1; no definite D call. V lost 6 bases to trimming and J lost 7 bases, with 10 bases between them. The CDR3 is made up of 12 amino acids. The germline CDR1 and CDR2 sequences are LNHDA and SQIVND (reference sequence). CDR3 nucleotide sequence: TGTGCCAGTAGACACATGGGAAATGAGCAGTTCTTC. As protein: CASRHMGNEQFF.